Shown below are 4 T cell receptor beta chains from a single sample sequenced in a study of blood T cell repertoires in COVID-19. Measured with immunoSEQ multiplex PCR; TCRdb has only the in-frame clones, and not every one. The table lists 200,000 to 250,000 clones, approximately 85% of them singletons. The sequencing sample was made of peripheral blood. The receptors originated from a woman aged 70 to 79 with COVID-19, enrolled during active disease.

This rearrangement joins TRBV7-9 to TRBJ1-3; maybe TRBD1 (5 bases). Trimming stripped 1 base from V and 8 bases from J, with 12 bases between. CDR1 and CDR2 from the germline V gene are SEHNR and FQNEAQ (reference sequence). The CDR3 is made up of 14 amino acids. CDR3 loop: CASSLEARADTIYF. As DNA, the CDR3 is TGTGCCAGCAGCTTAGAAGCCAGGGCGGACACCATATATTTT.

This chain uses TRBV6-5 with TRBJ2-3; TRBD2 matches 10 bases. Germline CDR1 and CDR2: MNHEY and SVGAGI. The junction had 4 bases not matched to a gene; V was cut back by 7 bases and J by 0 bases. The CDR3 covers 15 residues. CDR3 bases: TGTGCCAGCATCAGGACTAGCGGAAGCACAGATACGCAGTATTTT. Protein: CASIRTSGSTDTQYF.

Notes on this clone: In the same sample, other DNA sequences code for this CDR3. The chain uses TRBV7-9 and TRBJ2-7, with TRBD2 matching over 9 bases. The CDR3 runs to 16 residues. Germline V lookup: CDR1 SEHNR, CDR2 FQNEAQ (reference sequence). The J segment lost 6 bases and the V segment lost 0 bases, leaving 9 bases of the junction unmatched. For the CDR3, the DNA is TGTGCCAGCAGCTTAGCGACTAGCGGAGGGTCCCGCGAGCAGTACTTC. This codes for CASSLATSGGSREQYF.

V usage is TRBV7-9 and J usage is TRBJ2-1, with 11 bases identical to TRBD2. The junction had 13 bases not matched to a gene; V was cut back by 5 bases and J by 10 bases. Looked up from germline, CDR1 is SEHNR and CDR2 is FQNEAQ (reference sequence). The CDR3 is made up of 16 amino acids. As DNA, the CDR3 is TGTGCCAGCAGCCCTAGGGCTAGCGGGAGGATATCCGAGCAGTTCTTC. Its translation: CASSPRASGRISEQFF.